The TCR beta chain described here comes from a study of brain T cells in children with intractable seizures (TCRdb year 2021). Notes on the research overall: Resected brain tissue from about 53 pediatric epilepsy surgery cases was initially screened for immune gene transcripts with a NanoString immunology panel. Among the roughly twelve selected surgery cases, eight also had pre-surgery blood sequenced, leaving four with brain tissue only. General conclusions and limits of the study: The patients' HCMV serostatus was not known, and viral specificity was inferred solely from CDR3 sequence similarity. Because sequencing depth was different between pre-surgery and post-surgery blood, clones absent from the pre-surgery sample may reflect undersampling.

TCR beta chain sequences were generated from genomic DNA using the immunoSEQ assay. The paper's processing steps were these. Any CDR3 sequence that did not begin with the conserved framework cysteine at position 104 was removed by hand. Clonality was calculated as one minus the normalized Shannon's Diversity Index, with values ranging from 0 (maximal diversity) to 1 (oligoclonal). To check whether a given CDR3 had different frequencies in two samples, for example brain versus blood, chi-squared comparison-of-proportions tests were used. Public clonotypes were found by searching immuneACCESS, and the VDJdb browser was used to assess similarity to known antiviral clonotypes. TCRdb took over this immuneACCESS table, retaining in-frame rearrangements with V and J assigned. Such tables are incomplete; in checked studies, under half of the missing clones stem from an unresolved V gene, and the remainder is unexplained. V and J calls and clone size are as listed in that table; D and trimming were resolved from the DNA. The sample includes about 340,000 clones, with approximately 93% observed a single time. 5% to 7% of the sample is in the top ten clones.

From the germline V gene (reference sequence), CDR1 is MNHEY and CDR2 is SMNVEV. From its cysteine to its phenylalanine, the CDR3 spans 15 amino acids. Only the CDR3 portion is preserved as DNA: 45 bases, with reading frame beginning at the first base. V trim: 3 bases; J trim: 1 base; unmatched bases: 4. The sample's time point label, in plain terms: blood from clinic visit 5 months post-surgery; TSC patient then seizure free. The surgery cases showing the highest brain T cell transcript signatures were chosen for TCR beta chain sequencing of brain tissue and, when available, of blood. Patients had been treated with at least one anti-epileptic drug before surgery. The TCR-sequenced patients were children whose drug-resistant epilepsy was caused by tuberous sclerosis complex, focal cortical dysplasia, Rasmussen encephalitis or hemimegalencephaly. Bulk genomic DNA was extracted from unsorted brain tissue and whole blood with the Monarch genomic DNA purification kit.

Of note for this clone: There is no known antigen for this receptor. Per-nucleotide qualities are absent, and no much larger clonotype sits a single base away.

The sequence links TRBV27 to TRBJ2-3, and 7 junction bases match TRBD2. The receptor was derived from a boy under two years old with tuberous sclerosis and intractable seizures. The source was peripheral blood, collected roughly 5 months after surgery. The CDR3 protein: CASSFLLAGTDTQYF. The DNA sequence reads TGTGCCAGCAGTTTCCTTCTAGCGGGCACAGATACGCAGTATTTT.